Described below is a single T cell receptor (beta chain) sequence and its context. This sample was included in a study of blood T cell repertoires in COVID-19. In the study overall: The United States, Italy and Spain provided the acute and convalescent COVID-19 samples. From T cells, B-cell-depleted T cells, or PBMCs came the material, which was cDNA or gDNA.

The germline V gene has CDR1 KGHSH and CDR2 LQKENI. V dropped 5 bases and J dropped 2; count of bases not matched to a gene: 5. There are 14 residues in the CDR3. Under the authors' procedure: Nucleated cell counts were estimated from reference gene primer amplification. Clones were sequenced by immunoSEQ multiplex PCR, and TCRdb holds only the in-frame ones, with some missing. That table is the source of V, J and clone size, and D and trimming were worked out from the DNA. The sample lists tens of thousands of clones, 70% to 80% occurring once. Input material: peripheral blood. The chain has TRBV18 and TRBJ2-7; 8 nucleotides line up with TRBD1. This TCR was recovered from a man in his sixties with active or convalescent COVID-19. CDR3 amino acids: CASSSGTGTYEQYF. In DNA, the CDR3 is TGTGCCAGCTCATCCGGGACAGGTACCTACGAGCAGTACTTC.